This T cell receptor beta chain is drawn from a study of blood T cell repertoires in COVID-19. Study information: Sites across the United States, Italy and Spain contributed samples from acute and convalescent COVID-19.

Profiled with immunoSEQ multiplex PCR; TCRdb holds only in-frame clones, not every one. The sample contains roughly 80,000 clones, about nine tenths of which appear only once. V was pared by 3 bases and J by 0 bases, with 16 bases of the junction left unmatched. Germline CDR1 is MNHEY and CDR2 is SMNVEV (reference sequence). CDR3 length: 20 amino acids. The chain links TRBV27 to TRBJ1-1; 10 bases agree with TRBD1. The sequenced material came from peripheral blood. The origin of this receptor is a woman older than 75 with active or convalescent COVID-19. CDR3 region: CASSFNFLDDRGLMNTEAFF. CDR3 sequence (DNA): TGTGCCAGCAGTTTTAATTTCCTTGATGACAGGGGGCTTATGAACACTGAAGCTTTCTTT.